This T cell receptor beta chain was retrieved from a study of neurological immune-mediated disorders. The germline V gene has CDR1 SGHKS and CDR2 YYEKEE (reference sequence). The CDR3 contains 14 residues. To note about this clonotype: This may stem from a read error, because a much larger clone lies one nucleotide away.

Using its own MiXCR run on the 5' RACE reads, TCRdb lists one record per CDR3 protein. Here the sample spans under 90,000 distinct CDR3 sequences, roughly 3.5% being singletons. V gene TRBV5-5 combines with J gene TRBJ2-6; possible D gene TRBD1, 5 bases. Input material: PBMCs. The TCR comes from a woman between 50 and 59 years old with multiple sclerosis. CDR3 in amino acids: CASSLMPGAKVLTF. The CDR3 DNA reads as TGTGCCAGCAGCCTCATGCCTGGGGCCAAAGTCCTGACTTTC.